The next 18 T cell receptor beta chains were all read from a single sample in a study of T-cell memory formation after mild COVID-19. From the 5' RACE reads, TCRdb called clonotypes with MiXCR, one entry per CDR3 protein. The sample yields about 110,000 distinct CDR3 sequences, roughly an eighth seen once. Specimen: PBMCs or a T cell subset sorted from them (not recorded which). The receptors were gathered from an adult woman who had mild COVID-19 (a few samples of this study predate the infection). Cell type and time point are not known.

This clonotype counts as medium-sized (0.01 to 0.1%). The gene calls are TRBV7-9 and TRBJ2-7, with 7 bases that match TRBD2. Germline V gives CDR1 SEHNR, CDR2 FQNEAQ (reference sequence). V shed 8 bases and J 0 bases; nucleotides not matched to a gene: 16. CDR3 length: 17 residues. The CDR3 loop reads CASPPSAPGGSSYEQYF. The CDR3, as DNA: TGTGCCAGCCCCCCCAGCGCCCCAGGCGGGAGCTCCTACGAGCAGTACTTC.

This chain links TRBV24-1 with TRBJ1-2; D not resolved. The germline V gene has CDR1 KGHDR and CDR2 SFDVKD. The ends were cut back, 0 bases at V and 7 bases at J, with 5 bases in the middle. This CDR3 spans 12 amino acids. CDR3 sequence: CATSDLQRGYTF. The CDR3, as DNA: TGTGCCACCAGTGATTTGCAACGTGGCTACACCTTC.

In nucleotides, the CDR3 is TGTGCCAGCAGCTTGGCGGACTACGAGCAGTACTTC. This gives the protein CASSLADYEQYF. J is TRBJ2-7 and V is TRBV7-8, with unresolved D. Germline V gene sequence: CDR1 SGHVS, CDR2 FQNEAQ. With 3 bases removed from V and 3 bases from J, the gap between germline ends came to 6 bases. The CDR3 runs 12 residues.

This sequence joins TRBV15 and TRBJ2-6, with 7 positions matching TRBD1. The CDR3 runs to 18 residues. CDR1 and CDR2 (germline): LNHNV, YYDKDF (reference sequence). Trimming cost V 0 bases and J 0 bases; bases outside gene matches: 5. The CDR3 coding sequence is TGTGCCACCAGCAGAGATCCGGACAGGCGCTCTGGGGCCAACGTCCTGACTTTC. Its translation: CATSRDPDRRSGANVLTF.

The chain couples TRBV4-2 to TRBJ2-3; D may be TRBD2 (6 bases). The V gene's germline CDR1 is LGHNA and CDR2 YNFKEQ. Trimming removed 2 bases from V and 2 bases from J, with 20 bases in between. The CDR3 has 18 residues. The CDR3 region is CASSQWEGTAGPTDTQYF. DNA of the CDR3: TGTGCCAGCAGCCAATGGGAAGGGACGGCGGGGCCCACAGATACGCAGTATTTT.

This clonotype occurred many times. This chain connects TRBV12-3 or TRBV12-4 to TRBJ2-7; D might be TRBD1 (6 bases). This CDR3 region has 11 residues. Trimming cost V 6 bases and J 9 bases, with 12 bases left between them. The CDR3 nucleotides read TGTGCCAGCAGCGAAACAGGGACGCAGTACTTC. Translated: CASSETGTQYF.

J is TRBJ2-2 and V is TRBV7-2, with a tentative D call TRBD2 (5 bases). In germline, CDR1 is SGHTA, CDR2 FQGNSA. CDR3 length: 16 residues. Trimming removed 5 bases from V and 1 base from J, with 14 bases in between. CDR3 DNA sequence: TGTGCCAGCAGCGCATCCGGGGTGTGGAACACCGGGGAGCTGTTTTTT. It encodes CASSASGVWNTGELFF.

This clonotype was detected many times. The chain couples TRBV24-1 to TRBJ2-2; D is possibly TRBD2 (6 bases). The CDR3 has 16 residues. The V gene's germline CDR1 is KGHDR and CDR2 SFDVKD. Trimming cost V 3 bases and J 4 bases, with 14 bases left between them. CDR3: CATSDPARRGTGELFF. CDR3 in DNA: TGTGCCACCAGTGATCCCGCGCGGAGGGGCACCGGGGAGCTGTTTTTT.

The rearrangement links TRBV25-1 to TRBJ1-2, with D uncertain. This CDR3 is built from 14 residues. V was pared by 2 bases and J by 7 bases, with 14 bases between. Germline V CDR1 and CDR2: MGHDK, SYGVNS. The CDR3 DNA reads TGTGCCAGCAGTGAAGGTACCGCGACGGGTGGCTACACCTTC. It yields the protein CASSEGTATGGYTF.

A few counts support this clonotype. This sequence joins TRBV27 and TRBJ1-2; TRBD1 agrees at 12 bases. Trimming at V came to 5 bases and at J to 8 bases, leaving 9 bases not matched to a gene. The CDR3 consists of 15 residues. The V gene's germline CDR1 is MNHEY and CDR2 SMNVEV (reference sequence). For the CDR3, the DNA is TGTGCCAGCAGTACCGGGACAGGGGGCGCGAGCGGCTACACCTTC. Residues: CASSTGTGGASGYTF.

This clonotype was seen more than once but under ten times. This chain uses TRBV12-3 or TRBV12-4 with TRBJ1-2, with TRBD1 as a possible D gene (6 bases). This CDR3 spans 15 amino acids. V was cut by 5 bases and J by 5 bases, with 18 bases left in between. Written as DNA, the CDR3 is TGTGCCAGCAGTCCCCCTGAGGTAGGGGGGTATGGCTACACCTTC. Residues: CASSPPEVGGYGYTF.

The CDR3 region has the DNA TGTGCCAGCAGCCTTCTCGCGGGAGCCCCAGATACGCAGTATTTT. As protein: CASSLLAGAPDTQYF. The V and J genes are TRBV5-4 and TRBJ2-3; TRBD2 aligns across 7 bases. Germline CDR1 and CDR2: SGHNT and YYREEE (reference sequence). This CDR3 comprises 15 residues. The V and J ends lost 4 bases and 4 bases, in that order; junction bases with no gene match: 9.

This clonotype was seen many times. The chain couples TRBV5-5 to TRBJ2-1; 12 bases align to TRBD1. Germline CDR1 SGHKS, CDR2 YYEKEE (reference sequence). J gave up 7 bases and V 3 bases, and 5 bases lay outside the gene matches. This CDR3 has 15 residues. The CDR3 coding sequence is TGTGCCAGCAGCTGGGACAGGGGGCCGGGAAATGAGCAGTTCTTC. It encodes CASSWDRGPGNEQFF. The complete variable domain, with remaining parts taken from reference TRBV5-5 and TRBJ2-1, reads DAGVTQSPTHLIKTRGQQVTLRCSPISGHKSVSWYQQVLGQGPQFIFQYYEKEERGRGNFPDRFSARQFPNYSSELNVNALLLGDSALYLCASSWDRGPGNEQFFGPGTRLTVL.

This clonotype was seen ten or more times. The rearrangement uses TRBV27 and TRBJ2-7, with 8 bases lining up with TRBD1. This CDR3 is 15 amino acids long. Germline CDR1 is MNHEY and CDR2 is SMNVEV (reference sequence). Losses at the gene ends were 3 bases for V and 2 bases for J; bases not matched to a gene: 6. For the CDR3, the DNA is TGTGCCAGCAGTTTGGACAGGGACCCTACCTACGAGCAGTACTTC. Amino acids: CASSLDRDPTYEQYF.

The V call is TRBV5-6, the J call TRBJ1-2; a weak D match, TRBD1 (5 bases). The CDR3 has 14 amino acids. Germline assignment: CDR1 SGHDT and CDR2 YYEEEE. Trimming shortened V by 2 bases and J by 2 bases, and 10 bases separated the two germline ends. The CDR3 is CASSFVDSNYGYTF. CDR3 DNA: TGTGCCAGCAGCTTCGTCGACAGCAACTATGGCTACACCTTC.

This clonotype was seen a handful of times. The chain couples TRBV30 to TRBJ2-7, with 9 bases aligning to TRBD1. The ends lost 3 bases at V and 4 bases at J; junction bases unmatched: 4. The germline gives CDR1 GTSNPN, CDR2 SVGIG (reference sequence). This CDR3 comprises 13 residues. The CDR3 nucleotides are TGTGCCTGGAGACCGGGACAGGGTTACGAGCAGTACTTC. Its translation: CAWRPGQGYEQYF.

This clonotype appeared a few times. This rearrangement joins TRBV7-9 to TRBJ2-1, with D hard to call. V shed 4 bases and J shed 3 bases, with 13 bases lying between them. Germline lookup yields CDR1 SEHNR and CDR2 FQNEAQ (reference sequence). CDR3 length: 15 residues. The CDR3 sequence: CASSSPQVLYNEQFF. CDR3 coding DNA: TGTGCCAGCAGCTCTCCCCAGGTTCTCTACAATGAGCAGTTCTTC.

J is TRBJ1-2 and V is TRBV7-8; D unresolved. V shed 1 base and J shed 4 bases, with 7 bases lying between them. The germline V gene has CDR1 SGHVS and CDR2 FQNEAQ. This CDR3 region has 13 residues. CDR3 coding DNA: TGTGCCAGCAGCTTAGGTTACACCTATGGCTACACCTTC. Protein: CASSLGYTYGYTF.